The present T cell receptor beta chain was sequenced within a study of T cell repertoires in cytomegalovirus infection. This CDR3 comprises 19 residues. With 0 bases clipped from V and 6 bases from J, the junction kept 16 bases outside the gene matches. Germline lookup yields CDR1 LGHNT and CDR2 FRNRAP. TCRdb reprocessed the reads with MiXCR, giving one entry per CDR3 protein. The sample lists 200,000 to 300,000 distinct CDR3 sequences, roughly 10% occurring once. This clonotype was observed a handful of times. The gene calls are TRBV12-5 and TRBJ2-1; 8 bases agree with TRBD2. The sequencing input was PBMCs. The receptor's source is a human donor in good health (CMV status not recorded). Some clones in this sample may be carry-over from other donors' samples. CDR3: CASGLVVNLKRESGNEQFF. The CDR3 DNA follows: TGTGCTAGTGGTTTGGTGGTCAATTTGAAGCGGGAGTCGGGCAATGAGCAGTTCTTC.